The 31 T cell receptor beta chains given below trace back to one sample, sequenced in a study of shared clonotypes between healthy human individuals. Assay: immunoSEQ multiplex PCR; the TCRdb copy retains only in-frame clones and omits some. This table holds about 330,000 clones, around two thirds found once. The sequenced sample was memory CD4+ T cells sorted from blood. Sample subset: CD45RA-negative fraction. These receptors originate from a man aged 25-40 years in good health.

The rearrangement links TRBV28 to TRBJ2-2, with D unclear. Germline assignment: CDR1 MDHEN and CDR2 SYDVKM. CDR3 length equals 14 residues. Deletions cut 6 bases from V and 6 bases from J, with 14 bases between. DNA of the CDR3: TGTGCCAGCAGGTCTGTGGTCTGGGCCGGGGAGCTGTTTTTT. It is translated as CASRSVVWAGELFF. The full variable domain, completed using reference TRBV28 and TRBJ2-2, is DVKVTQSSRYLVKRTGEKVFLECVQDMDHENMFWYRQDPGLGLRLIYFSYDVKMKEKGDIPEGYSVSREKKERFSLILESASTNQTSMYLCASRSVVWAGELFFGEGSRLTVL.

This clone was picked up a small number of times. The rearrangement uses TRBV7-6 and TRBJ2-6, with TRBD1 matching 7 bases. The V gene's germline CDR1 is SGHVS and CDR2 FNYEAQ. The CDR3 spans 14 residues. V was pared by 8 bases and J by 0 bases, with 1 base of the junction left unmatched. CDR3 protein: CASAGGSGANVLTF. The CDR3, as DNA: TGTGCCAGCGCAGGGGGCTCTGGGGCCAACGTCCTGACTTTC.

CDR3 protein: CASSTMTSGNTDTQYF. CDR3 bases: TGTGCCAGCAGCACAATGACTAGCGGGAACACAGATACGCAGTATTTT. The chain links TRBV5-4 to TRBJ2-3; 11 nucleotides line up with TRBD2. Germline V gives CDR1 SGHNT, CDR2 YYREEE (reference sequence). CDR3 length: 16 residues. The V and J ends lost 4 bases and 2 bases, in that order; junction bases with no gene match: 6.

This clone has ten or more counts. CDR3 in DNA: TGCGCCAGCAGCCAAGATCCTGTTAATTACGAGCAGTACTTC. Translation gives CASSQDPVNYEQYF. The chain uses TRBV4-1 and TRBJ2-7; D unclear. V was trimmed by 0 bases and J by 4 bases, leaving 10 bases between them. The CDR3 consists of 14 residues. Germline loops: CDR1 MGHRA, CDR2 YSYEKL.

The chain uses TRBV27 and TRBJ1-1, with 9 bases lining up with TRBD1. The junction had 3 bases not matched to a gene; V was cut back by 3 bases and J by 4 bases. This CDR3 region has 14 residues. CDR1 MNHEY and CDR2 SMNVEV come from the germline V gene (reference sequence). CDR3 sequence: CASSFLTGGTEAFF. The DNA for the CDR3 is TGTGCCAGCAGTTTCTTGACAGGGGGCACTGAAGCTTTCTTT.

This clone was seen once. Relative to the germline gene, one junction end is altered; a read error may explain this. CDR3 sequence reads: CARSDSTGVDRPPENEQYF. The CDR3 DNA reads TGTGCCAGAAGTGACTCGACCGGGGTGGACAGGCCCCCAGAGAACGAGCAGTACTTC. The rearrangement links TRBV6-4 to TRBJ2-7, with 7 bases that match TRBD1. Germline V gives CDR1 MRHNA, CDR2 SNTAGT. CDR3 length: 19 amino acids.

The V call is TRBV7-2, the J call TRBJ2-7; the match to TRBD1 covers 8 bases. This CDR3 has 15 amino acids. Trimming took 1 base from V and 4 from J; bases not matched to a gene: 6. Looked up from germline, CDR1 is SGHTA and CDR2 is FQGNSA. CDR3 coding DNA: TGTGCCAGCAGCTTAGAGGCGGGACAGGATTACGAGCAGTACTTC. This codes for CASSLEAGQDYEQYF.

The chain has TRBV10-1 and TRBJ2-7; possible D gene TRBD2, 6 bases. CDR1 and CDR2 (germline): WNHNN, SYGVQD (reference sequence). V lost 2 bases, J lost 6 bases, and 11 bases lay in between. The CDR3 has 13 amino acids. The CDR3 bases are TGCGCCAGCAGTGAGGCGAGACTAGGCGAGCAGTACTTC. The encoded protein is CASSEARLGEQYF.

Turning to this clone: Mismatch with germline at one junction end may stem from a read error. The identical CDR3 is also encoded by other nucleotide sequences in the sample. The V call is TRBV5-1, the J call TRBJ2-5; D unclear. CDR1 SGHRS and CDR2 YFSETQ come from the germline V gene. The CDR3 has 12 residues. CDR3 region: CASSLSGETQYF. The DNA of the CDR3 is TGCGCTAGCAGCTTGTCCGGCGAGACCCAGTACTTC.

The rearrangement uses TRBV7-3 and TRBJ2-1, with D unclear. The V and J ends lost 2 bases and 9 bases respectively, with 8 bases between them. The CDR3 has 12 amino acids. Germline CDR1 SGHTA, CDR2 FQGTGA. The CDR3 is CASSLGEGEQFF. The DNA of the CDR3 is TGTGCCAGCAGCTTAGGAGAAGGTGAGCAGTTCTTC. The complete variable domain, with remaining parts taken from reference TRBV7-3 and TRBJ2-1, reads GAGVSQTPSNKVTEKGKYVELRCDPISGHTALYWYRQSLGQGPEFLIYFQGTGAADDSGLPNDRFFAVRPEGSVSTLKIQRTERGDSAVYLCASSLGEGEQFFGPGTRLTVL.

This clone was seen only a few times. This rearrangement joins TRBV18 to TRBJ2-7, with 7 bases that match TRBD1. In germline, CDR1 is KGHSH, CDR2 LQKENI. With 3 bases clipped from V and 1 base from J, the junction kept 3 bases outside the gene matches. This CDR3 spans 14 amino acids. The CDR3: CASSPDRTSYEQYF. CDR3 sequence (DNA): TGTGCCAGCTCACCGGACAGGACGTCCTACGAGCAGTACTTC.

The chain has TRBV7-9 and TRBJ1-4; no reliable D call. The CDR3 is made up of 13 amino acids. Germline V CDR1 and CDR2: SEHNR, FQNEAQ (reference sequence). V lost 5 bases to trimming and J lost 6 bases, with 10 bases between them. The CDR3: CASSPRHYEKLFF. DNA of the CDR3: TGTGCCAGCAGCCCTAGACACTATGAAAAACTGTTTTTT.

The gene calls are TRBV6-5 and TRBJ2-5; TRBD1 matches 7 bases. The germline V gene encodes CDR1 MNHEY and CDR2 SVGAGI. CDR3 length: 15 residues. The junction had 12 bases not matched to a gene; V was cut back by 7 bases and J by 4 bases. CDR3 loop: CASKWQGVELETQYF. In nucleotides, the CDR3 is TGTGCCAGCAAGTGGCAGGGGGTAGAGTTAGAGACCCAGTACTTC.

V gene TRBV7-8 combines with J gene TRBJ2-3, with 8 bases lining up with TRBD2. V trimming: 1 base; J trimming: 1 base; junction bases outside the gene matches: 1. Germline CDR1 reads SGHVS; CDR2 reads FQNEAQ. The CDR3 is made up of 15 amino acids. CDR3 sequence: CASSLGAGGTDTQYF. The CDR3 DNA reads TGTGCCAGCAGCTTAGGAGCGGGAGGCACAGATACGCAGTATTTT.

Many counts were recorded for this clone. The chain has TRBV14 and TRBJ2-3, with TRBD2 identical over 12 bases. Germline trimming cut 3 bases from V and 3 bases from J; bases unmatched to any gene: 7. Germline V gives CDR1 SGHDN, CDR2 FVKESK. There are 17 residues in the CDR3. The CDR3 sequence: CASSQGLLAGGTDTQYF. The DNA for the CDR3 is TGTGCCAGCAGCCAGGGACTACTAGCGGGAGGAACAGATACGCAGTATTTT.

This clone showed up many times. V is TRBV7-2 and J is TRBJ2-3, with D uncertain. Per germline, CDR1 SGHTA and CDR2 FQGNSA. Trimming took off 4 bases at V and 7 bases at J, with 6 bases between the two ends. This CDR3 has 11 residues. CDR3: CASSSGHTQYF. The DNA for the CDR3 is TGTGCCAGCAGCTCCGGACATACGCAGTATTTT.

V usage is TRBV7-9 and J usage is TRBJ2-1; 14 bases agree with TRBD2. With V trimmed by 5 bases and J by 8 bases, 5 bases remained unmatched. This CDR3 region has 15 residues. The V gene's germline CDR1 is SEHNR and CDR2 FQNEAQ (reference sequence). The CDR3 here is CASSPGLAGDDEQFF. The CDR3 region has the DNA TGTGCCAGCAGCCCGGGACTAGCGGGAGATGATGAGCAGTTCTTC.

The chain recombines TRBV28 with TRBJ2-5; TRBD2 aligns across 7 bases. J gave up 5 bases and V 5 bases, and 11 bases lay outside the gene matches. Germline V gene sequence: CDR1 MDHEN, CDR2 SYDVKM. This CDR3 has 15 amino acids. CDR3: CASSPRGLGLETQYF. In DNA, the CDR3 is TGTGCCAGCAGTCCGAGAGGACTAGGCCTCGAGACCCAGTACTTC.

CDR3 protein: CATSRLAGPRETQYF. The CDR3 DNA follows: TGTGCCACCAGCAGGTTAGCGGGACCGCGCGAGACCCAGTACTTC. The chain has TRBV15 and TRBJ2-5; 8 bases match TRBD2. Germline CDR1 LNHNV, CDR2 YYDKDF (reference sequence). J lost 5 bases, V lost 3 bases, and 8 bases had no gene match. This CDR3 has 15 amino acids.

This clone was seen just once. This chain connects TRBV5-1 to TRBJ2-3; 14 nucleotides agree with TRBD2. Germline V gives CDR1 SGHRS, CDR2 YFSETQ. With V trimmed by 7 bases and J by 1 base, 14 bases remained unmatched. This CDR3 is 19 amino acids long. The CDR3 spells CASGNGLAGGRGRTDTQYF. The CDR3 nucleotides read TGCGCCAGCGGGAACGGACTAGCGGGAGGCCGGGGGCGCACAGATACGCAGTATTTT.

The chain employs TRBV5-1 and TRBJ2-1; a possible D gene is TRBD2 (6 bases). Deletions cut 4 bases from V and 0 bases from J, with 14 bases between. CDR1 and CDR2 (germline): SGHRS, YFSETQ. The CDR3 has 16 residues. The CDR3 protein is CASSISGTRSYNEQFF. Written as DNA, the CDR3 is TGCGCCAGCAGCATCTCCGGGACTCGCTCCTACAATGAGCAGTTCTTC.

The chain employs TRBV11-3 and TRBJ2-3; 8 nucleotides align to TRBD1. Germline CDR1 reads SGHNT; CDR2 reads YENEEA. The CDR3 is made up of 17 amino acids. V trimming: 5 bases; J trimming: 9 bases; junction bases outside the gene matches: 19. This chain's CDR3 is CASSPLRWGQANRTQYF. Written as DNA, the CDR3 is TGTGCCAGCAGCCCATTAAGGTGGGGACAGGCTAATAGAACGCAGTATTTT.

The chain combines TRBV9 with TRBJ2-3; D is unclear. Germline values: CDR1 SGDLS, CDR2 YYNGEE. This CDR3 is built from 12 residues. V lost 4 bases and J 6 bases, leaving 9 bases between the germline ends. CDR3 nucleotides: TGTGCCAGCAGCCCCCCCCGGGATACGCAGTATTTT. Its translation: CASSPPRDTQYF.

The chain carries TRBV19 and TRBJ2-2; 7 positions match TRBD1. The CDR3 has 15 residues. Germline CDR1 reads LNHDA; CDR2 reads SQIVND (reference sequence). The V and J ends lost 7 bases and 4 bases, in that order; junction bases with no gene match: 9. The CDR3 is CASTLDRASTGELFF. Here the CDR3 DNA reads TGTGCCAGTACACTCGACAGGGCCAGCACCGGGGAGCTGTTTTTT.

V usage is TRBV9 and J usage is TRBJ1-1; 7 bases match TRBD1. The V gene's germline CDR1 is SGDLS and CDR2 YYNGEE. This CDR3 spans 19 amino acids. Trimming cost V 0 bases and J 4 bases; bases outside gene matches: 18. DNA for the CDR3: TGTGCCAGCAGCGTAGACTGGCGACAGGGCGACACTAAATTCACTGAAGCTTTCTTT. This sequence encodes CASSVDWRQGDTKFTEAFF.

V and J are TRBV30 and TRBJ2-1; no clear D gene. The V end lost 3 bases, the J end lost 8 bases, and 8 bases lay between the germline ends. This CDR3 has 11 residues. Germline V gene sequence: CDR1 GTSNPN, CDR2 SVGIG (reference sequence). Here the CDR3 reads CAWRLSHEQFF. In nucleotides, the CDR3 is TGTGCCTGGAGACTGTCGCATGAGCAGTTCTTC.

The gene calls are TRBV29-1 and TRBJ2-3, with 7 bases aligning to TRBD1. The germline gives CDR1 SQVTM, CDR2 ANQGSEA. The CDR3 spans 15 residues. The ends lost 7 bases at V and 0 bases at J; junction bases unmatched: 10. CDR3 region: CSGRTGTDSTDTQYF. CDR3 sequence (DNA): TGCAGCGGCAGGACCGGGACAGACAGCACAGATACGCAGTATTTT.

This chain joins TRBV5-6 and TRBJ1-4; the match to TRBD1 covers 8 bases. The CDR3 covers 15 residues. CDR1 is SGHDT and CDR2 is YYEEEE in the germline V gene. J gave up 4 bases and V 0 bases, and 2 bases lay outside the gene matches. CDR3 in DNA: TGTGCCAGCAGCTTGGGGACAGGGTATAATGAAAAACTGTTTTTT. Translated: CASSLGTGYNEKLFF.

This chain uses TRBV5-1 with TRBJ2-1; 15 positions agree with TRBD2. V was clipped by 4 bases and J by 1 base; unmatched bases: 0. The V gene's germline CDR1 is SGHRS and CDR2 YFSETQ. This CDR3 spans 16 amino acids. CDR3 DNA sequence: TGCGCCAGCAGCGGGACTAGCGGGAGGTCCTACAATGAGCAGTTCTTC. Its translation is CASSGTSGRSYNEQFF.

The CDR3, as DNA: TGCGCCAGCAGCCAAGATCAGGGTTTAAACACCGGGGAGCTGTTTTTT. This codes for CASSQDQGLNTGELFF. V usage is TRBV4-3 and J usage is TRBJ2-2; possible D gene TRBD1, 5 bases. Germline V CDR1 and CDR2: LGHNA, YSLEER. The CDR3 has 16 residues. Trimming cost V 0 bases and J 2 bases, with 10 bases left between them.

This chain uses TRBV10-3 with TRBJ2-1, with 11 bases lining up with TRBD2. Germline CDR1 reads ENHRY; CDR2 reads SYGVKD. Trimming took 2 bases from V and 10 from J; bases not matched to a gene: 4. The CDR3 consists of 14 residues. This chain's CDR3 is CAISEETSGNEQFF. The CDR3, as DNA: TGTGCCATCAGTGAGGAGACTAGCGGGAACGAGCAGTTCTTC.